This T cell receptor (beta chain) was sequenced during a study of Graves' ophthalmopathy and Graves' hyperthyroidism. The CDR3 contains 13 residues. Trimming pared 4 bases from V and 3 bases from J, leaving 12 bases between. Germline V gene data show CDR1 as SQVTM and CDR2 as ANQGSEA. The authors amplified TCR beta CDR3 regions from RNA transcripts. The authors performed first-round RT-PCR with HTBI primers and then a second-round multiplex PCR. TCRdb fed the multiplex PCR reads into MiXCR, producing one record per CDR3 protein. The sample lists some 350,000 distinct CDR3 sequences, about 18% occurring once. This clonotype was counted at least ten times.

The sequencing input was peripheral blood. The sequence was obtained from an adult woman with stable Graves' hyperthyroidism. V and J are TRBV29-1 and TRBJ1-1; no definite D call. The CDR3 spells CSVVKGEDTEAFF. DNA for the CDR3: TGCAGCGTTGTAAAGGGTGAAGACACTGAAGCTTTCTTT.